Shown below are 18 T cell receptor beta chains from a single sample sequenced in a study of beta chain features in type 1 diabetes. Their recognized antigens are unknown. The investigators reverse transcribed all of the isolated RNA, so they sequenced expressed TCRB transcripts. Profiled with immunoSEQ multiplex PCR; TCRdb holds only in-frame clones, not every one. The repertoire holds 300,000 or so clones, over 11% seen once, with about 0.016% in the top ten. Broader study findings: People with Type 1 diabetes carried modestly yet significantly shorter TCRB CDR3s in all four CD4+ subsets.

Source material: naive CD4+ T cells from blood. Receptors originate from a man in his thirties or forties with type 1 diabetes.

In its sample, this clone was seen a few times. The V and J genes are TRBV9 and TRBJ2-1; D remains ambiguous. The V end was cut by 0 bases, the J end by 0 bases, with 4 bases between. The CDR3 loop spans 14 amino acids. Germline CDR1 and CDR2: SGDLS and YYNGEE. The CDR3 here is CASSVGDSYNEQFF. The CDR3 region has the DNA TGTGCCAGCAGCGTAGGCGACTCCTACAATGAGCAGTTCTTC.

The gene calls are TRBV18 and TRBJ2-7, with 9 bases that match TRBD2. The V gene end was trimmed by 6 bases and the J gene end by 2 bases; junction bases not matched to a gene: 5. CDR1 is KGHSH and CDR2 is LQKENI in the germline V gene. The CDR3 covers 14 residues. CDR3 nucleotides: TGTGCCAGCTCCGAACGGACTAGCGCCTACGAGCAGTACTTC. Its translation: CASSERTSAYEQYF.

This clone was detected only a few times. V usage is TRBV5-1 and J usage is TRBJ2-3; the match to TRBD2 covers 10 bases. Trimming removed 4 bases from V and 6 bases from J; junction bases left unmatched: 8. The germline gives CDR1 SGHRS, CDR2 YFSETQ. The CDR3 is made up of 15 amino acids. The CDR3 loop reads CASSAPGLASDTQYF. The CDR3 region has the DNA TGCGCCAGCAGCGCTCCGGGACTAGCGAGTGATACGCAGTATTTT.

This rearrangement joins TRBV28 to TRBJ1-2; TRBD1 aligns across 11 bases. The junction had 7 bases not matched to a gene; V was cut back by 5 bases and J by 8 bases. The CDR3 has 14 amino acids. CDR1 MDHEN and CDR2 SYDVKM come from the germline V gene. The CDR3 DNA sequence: TGTGCCAGCAGTACTCCGGGACAGGGGGAAGGCTACACCTTC. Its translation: CASSTPGQGEGYTF.

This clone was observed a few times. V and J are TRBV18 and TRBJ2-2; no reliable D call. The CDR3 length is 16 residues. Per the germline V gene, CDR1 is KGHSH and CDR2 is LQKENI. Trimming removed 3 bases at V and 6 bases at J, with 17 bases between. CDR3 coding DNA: TGTGCCAGCTCACCCGCCTCCCACAAACGTTCCGGGGAGCTGTTTTTT. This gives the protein CASSPASHKRSGELFF.

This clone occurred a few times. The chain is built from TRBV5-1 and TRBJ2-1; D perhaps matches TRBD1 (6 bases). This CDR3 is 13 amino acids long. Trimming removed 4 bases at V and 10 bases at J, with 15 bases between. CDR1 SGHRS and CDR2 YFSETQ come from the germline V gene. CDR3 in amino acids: CASSANLRGEQFF. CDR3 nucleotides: TGCGCCAGCAGCGCTAACCTCAGGGGAGAGCAGTTCTTC.

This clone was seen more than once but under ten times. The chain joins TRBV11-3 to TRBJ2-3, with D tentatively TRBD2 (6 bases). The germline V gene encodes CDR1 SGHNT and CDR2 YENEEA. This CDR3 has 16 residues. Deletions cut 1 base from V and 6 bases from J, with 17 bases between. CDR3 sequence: CASSLAGGMVSDTQYF. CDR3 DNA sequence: TGTGCCAGCAGCTTAGCTGGCGGGATGGTTTCTGATACGCAGTATTTT.

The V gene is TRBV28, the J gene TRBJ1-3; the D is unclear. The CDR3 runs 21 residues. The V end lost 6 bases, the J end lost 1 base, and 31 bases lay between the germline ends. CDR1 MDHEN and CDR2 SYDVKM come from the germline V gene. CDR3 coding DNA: TGTGCCAGCAGCTACGGCCGTTGGCAGCCCCCCGTACAGTCATCTGGAAACACCATATATTTT. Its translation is CASSYGRWQPPVQSSGNTIYF.

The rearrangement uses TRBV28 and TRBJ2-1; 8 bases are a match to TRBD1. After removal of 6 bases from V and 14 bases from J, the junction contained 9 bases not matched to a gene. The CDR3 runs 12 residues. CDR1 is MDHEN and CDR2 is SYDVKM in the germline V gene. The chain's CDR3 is CASSIWGQDEFF. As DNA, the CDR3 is TGTGCCAGCAGCATTTGGGGACAGGACGAGTTCTTC.

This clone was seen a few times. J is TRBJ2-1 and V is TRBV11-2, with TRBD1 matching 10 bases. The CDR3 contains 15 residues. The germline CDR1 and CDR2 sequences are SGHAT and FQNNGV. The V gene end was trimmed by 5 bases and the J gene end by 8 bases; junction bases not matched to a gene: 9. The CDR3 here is CASSLLLGQGYEQFF. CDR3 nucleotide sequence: TGTGCCAGCAGCCTTCTGCTGGGACAGGGGTATGAGCAGTTCTTC.

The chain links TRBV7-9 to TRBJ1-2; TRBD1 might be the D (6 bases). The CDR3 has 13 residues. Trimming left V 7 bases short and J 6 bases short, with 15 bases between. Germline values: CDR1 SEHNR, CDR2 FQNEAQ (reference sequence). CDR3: CASNFGGADGYTF. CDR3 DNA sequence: TGTGCCAGCAACTTCGGGGGGGCTGATGGCTACACCTTC. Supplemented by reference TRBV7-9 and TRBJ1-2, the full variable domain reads DTGVSQNPRHKITKRGQNVTFRCDPISEHNRLYWYRQTLGQGPEFLTYFQNEAQLEKSRLLSDRFSAERPKGSFSTLEIQRTEQGDSAMYLCASNFGGADGYTFGSGTRLTVV.

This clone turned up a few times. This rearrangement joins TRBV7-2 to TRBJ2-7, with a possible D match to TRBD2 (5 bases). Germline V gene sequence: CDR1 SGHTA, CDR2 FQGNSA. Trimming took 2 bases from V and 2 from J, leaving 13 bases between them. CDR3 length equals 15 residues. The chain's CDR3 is CASSLKSSGAYEQYF. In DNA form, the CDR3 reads TGTGCCAGCAGCTTAAAATCGAGCGGAGCCTACGAGCAGTACTTC.

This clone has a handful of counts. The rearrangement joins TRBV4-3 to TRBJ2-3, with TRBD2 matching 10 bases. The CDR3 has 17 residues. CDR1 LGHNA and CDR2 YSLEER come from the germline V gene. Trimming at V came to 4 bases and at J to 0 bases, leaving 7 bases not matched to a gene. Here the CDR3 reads CASSLIPTSGSTDTQYF. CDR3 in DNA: TGCGCCAGCAGCCTAATCCCGACTAGCGGGAGCACAGATACGCAGTATTTT.

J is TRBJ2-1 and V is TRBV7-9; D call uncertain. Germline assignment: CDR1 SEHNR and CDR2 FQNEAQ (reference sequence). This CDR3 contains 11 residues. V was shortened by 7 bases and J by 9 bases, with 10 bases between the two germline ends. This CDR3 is CASTFSGEQFF. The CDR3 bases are TGTGCCAGCACCTTCTCGGGTGAGCAGTTCTTC. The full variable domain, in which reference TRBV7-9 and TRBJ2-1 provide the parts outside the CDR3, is DTGVSQNPRHKITKRGQNVTFRCDPISEHNRLYWYRQTLGQGPEFLTYFQNEAQLEKSRLLSDRFSAERPKGSFSTLEIQRTEQGDSAMYLCASTFSGEQFFGPGTRLTVL.

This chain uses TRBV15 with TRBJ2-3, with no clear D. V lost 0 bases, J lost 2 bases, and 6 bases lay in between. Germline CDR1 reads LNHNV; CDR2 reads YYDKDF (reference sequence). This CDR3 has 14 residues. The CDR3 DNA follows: TGTGCCACCAGCAGAGACACTGTCACAGATACGCAGTATTTT. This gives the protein CATSRDTVTDTQYF.

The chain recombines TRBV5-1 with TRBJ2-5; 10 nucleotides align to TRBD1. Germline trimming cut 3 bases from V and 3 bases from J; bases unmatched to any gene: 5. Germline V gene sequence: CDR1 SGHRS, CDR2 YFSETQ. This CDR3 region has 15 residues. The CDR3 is CASSYSGTGEETQYF. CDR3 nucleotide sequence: TGCGCCAGCAGCTACTCCGGGACAGGGGAAGAGACCCAGTACTTC.

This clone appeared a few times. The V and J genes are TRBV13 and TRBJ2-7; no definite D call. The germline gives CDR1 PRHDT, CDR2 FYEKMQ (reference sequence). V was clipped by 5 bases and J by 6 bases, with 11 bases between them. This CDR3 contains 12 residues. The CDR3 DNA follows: TGTGCCAGCAGCCTAACTCGCGGCGAGCAGTACTTC. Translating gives CASSLTRGEQYF.

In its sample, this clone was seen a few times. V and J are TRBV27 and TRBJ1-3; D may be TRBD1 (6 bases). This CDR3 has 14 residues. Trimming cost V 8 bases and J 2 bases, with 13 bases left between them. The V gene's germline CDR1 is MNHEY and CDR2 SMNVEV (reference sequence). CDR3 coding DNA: TGTGCCAGCGGACTTACAGGGACTGGAAACACCATATATTTT. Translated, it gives CASGLTGTGNTIYF.